This T cell receptor beta chain was sequenced for a study of cytomegalovirus exposure and HLA in healthy donors. Study-wide context: HLA-typed donors were the source of about 85 million unique TCRs, which an early data release held. Study-wide findings and caveats: Earlier analysis found most TCR beta V segments productive about 90% or about 30% of the time. Accurate prediction of most subjects' HLA-A and HLA-B alleles from TCR beta sequences was reported.

This CDR3 contains 13 residues. Germline V gives CDR1 MNHEY, CDR2 SMNVEV (reference sequence). V gave up 3 bases and J gave up 4 bases, with 7 bases separating them. The PCR made use of 60 Vbeta and 13 Jbeta primers. The repertoire was sequenced with immunoSEQ multiplex PCR; TCRdb's copy has only in-frame clones and lacks some. The sample has under 250,000 clones; roughly 85% are singletons. This clone was found a few times. The target antigen is unknown. V usage is TRBV27 and J usage is TRBJ1-5; D unresolved. Sequencing was performed on PBMCs. The receptor was isolated from a woman aged 25 to 45 in good health and CMV-seropositive. In nucleotides, the CDR3 is TGTGCCAGCAGTTTGGGGAGGAATCAGCCCCAGCATTTT. Its translation: CASSLGRNQPQHF.